The rows below give T cell receptor beta chains drawn from one sample of a study of blood T cells in healthy people across ages. Using its own MiXCR run on the 5' RACE reads, TCRdb lists one record per CDR3 protein. The sample yields approximately 290,000 distinct CDR3 sequences, around 27% seen once. Sequenced sample: blood. The receptors here all came from a woman aged 65 to 85 in good health. Both conserved end residues are part of each CDR3. Fields, in order: D gene, J gene, clone size, V gene, CDR3 length, CDR3 protein, CDR3 DNA. A D gene is named only where the DNA matches it firmly. Not every row has a clone size; where given, it reads once, few, many or a size class.

d_call: TRBD1; j_call: TRBJ2-7; clone_size: few; v_call: TRBV5-6; cdr3_length: 14; cdr3_aa: CASSRGQGSYEQYF; cdr3_nt: TGTGCCAGCAGCCGAGGACAGGGCTCCTACGAGCAGTACTTC
d_call: .; j_call: TRBJ1-5; clone_size: .; v_call: TRBV4-1; cdr3_length: 14; cdr3_aa: CASSPGTRDRPQHF; cdr3_nt: TGCGCCAGCAGCCCCGGGACCAGAGATCGGCCCCAGCATTTT
d_call: .; j_call: TRBJ2-1; clone_size: .; v_call: TRBV6-6; cdr3_length: 15; cdr3_aa: CASSYGQYPYNEQFF; cdr3_nt: TGTGCCAGCAGTTACGGGCAGTACCCCTACAATGAGCAGTTCTTC
d_call: TRBD2; j_call: TRBJ2-1; clone_size: .; v_call: TRBV7-2; cdr3_length: 15; cdr3_aa: CASSDGGAGRGEQFF; cdr3_nt: TGTGCCAGCAGCGACGGCGGAGCGGGACGAGGGGAGCAGTTCTTC
d_call: .; j_call: TRBJ1-1; clone_size: .; v_call: TRBV20-1; cdr3_length: 14; cdr3_aa: CSARDRRGGTEAFF; cdr3_nt: TGCAGTGCTAGAGATCGGCGAGGCGGCACTGAAGCTTTCTTT
d_call: TRBD2; j_call: TRBJ2-1; clone_size: once; v_call: TRBV20-1; cdr3_length: 14; cdr3_aa: CSAAIAGRYNEQFF; cdr3_nt: TGCAGTGCGGCCATAGCGGGGCGTTACAATGAGCAGTTCTTC
d_call: TRBD1; j_call: TRBJ1-4; clone_size: .; v_call: TRBV5-6; cdr3_length: 12; cdr3_aa: CASSSTGAKLFF; cdr3_nt: TGTGCCAGCAGCTCGACAGGGGCAAAACTGTTTTTT
d_call: .; j_call: TRBJ1-4; clone_size: few; v_call: TRBV15; cdr3_length: 13; cdr3_aa: CATSRDLGEKLFF; cdr3_nt: TGTGCCACCAGCAGAGATCTCGGGGAAAAACTGTTTTTT
d_call: .; j_call: TRBJ2-3; clone_size: few; v_call: TRBV7-2; cdr3_length: 12; cdr3_aa: CASSSPGDTQYF; cdr3_nt: TGTGCCAGCAGCTCACCAGGAGATACGCAGTATTTT
d_call: TRBD1; j_call: TRBJ1-6; clone_size: few; v_call: TRBV28; cdr3_length: 16; cdr3_aa: CASRPTGAGDNSPLHF; cdr3_nt: TGTGCCAGCAGGCCAACAGGGGCGGGGGATAATTCACCCCTCCACTTT
d_call: .; j_call: TRBJ2-1; clone_size: .; v_call: TRBV4-2; cdr3_length: 19; cdr3_aa: CASSQPQAYGVGIRNEQFF; cdr3_nt: TGTGCCAGCAGCCAACCCCAGGCATACGGGGTGGGTATTCGGAATGAGCAGTTCTTC
d_call: TRBD2; j_call: TRBJ2-1; clone_size: .; v_call: TRBV4-2; cdr3_length: 16; cdr3_aa: CASSQGDGGVYNEQFF; cdr3_nt: TGTGCCAGCAGCCAGGGGGACGGGGGGGTTTACAATGAGCAGTTCTTC
d_call: TRBD1; j_call: TRBJ1-1; clone_size: .; v_call: TRBV7-2; cdr3_length: 19; cdr3_aa: CASSLFLGGTGGSGTEAFF; cdr3_nt: TGTGCCAGCAGCCTATTTCTCGGGGGGACAGGGGGAAGTGGGACTGAAGCTTTCTTT
d_call: TRBD1; j_call: TRBJ1-4; clone_size: many; v_call: TRBV29-1; cdr3_length: 13; cdr3_aa: CSVAGRGSEKLFF; cdr3_nt: TGCAGCGTTGCCGGCAGGGGGAGTGAAAAACTGTTTTTT
d_call: TRBD1; j_call: TRBJ1-6; clone_size: .; v_call: TRBV3-1; cdr3_length: 15; cdr3_aa: CASSQSGGFYSPLHF; cdr3_nt: TGTGCCAGCAGCCAATCAGGGGGCTTTTACTCACCCCTCCACTTT
d_call: TRBD2; j_call: TRBJ2-5; clone_size: few; v_call: TRBV7-6; cdr3_length: 19; cdr3_aa: CASSSRLAGGPGFQETQYF; cdr3_nt: TGTGCCAGCAGCTCCCGACTAGCGGGAGGGCCTGGTTTCCAAGAGACCCAGTACTTC
d_call: TRBD1; j_call: TRBJ2-7; clone_size: few; v_call: TRBV7-2; cdr3_length: 18; cdr3_aa: CASSPYLTVRQGFYEQYF; cdr3_nt: TGTGCCAGCAGCCCCTATCTAACTGTCAGACAGGGTTTTTACGAGCAGTACTTC
d_call: .; j_call: TRBJ2-1; clone_size: few; v_call: TRBV28; cdr3_length: 12; cdr3_aa: CASSLGSDEQFF; cdr3_nt: TGTGCCAGCAGTTTGGGCAGCGATGAGCAGTTCTTC
d_call: .; j_call: TRBJ1-2; clone_size: few; v_call: TRBV7-2; cdr3_length: 13; cdr3_aa: CASSPVVQGGYTF; cdr3_nt: TGTGCCAGCAGCCCTGTGGTCCAGGGTGGCTACACCTTC
d_call: .; j_call: TRBJ2-5; clone_size: many; v_call: TRBV14; cdr3_length: 13; cdr3_aa: CASRGSGQGTQYF; cdr3_nt: TGTGCTTCCCGCGGATCCGGGCAGGGGACCCAGTACTTC
d_call: .; j_call: TRBJ1-2; clone_size: .; v_call: TRBV3-1; cdr3_length: 15; cdr3_aa: CASSQEGTKANGYTF; cdr3_nt: TGTGCCAGCAGCCAAGAAGGGACAAAGGCAAATGGCTACACCTTC
d_call: .; j_call: TRBJ1-4; clone_size: .; v_call: TRBV9; cdr3_length: 15; cdr3_aa: CASSVQGHSNEKLFF; cdr3_nt: TGTGCCAGCAGCGTTCAGGGTCATTCTAATGAAAAACTGTTTTTT
d_call: .; j_call: TRBJ1-5; clone_size: few; v_call: TRBV3-1; cdr3_length: 14; cdr3_aa: CASSQTGSGQPQHF; cdr3_nt: TGTGCCAGCAGCCAAACCGGGTCCGGTCAGCCCCAGCATTTT
d_call: .; j_call: TRBJ1-4; clone_size: few; v_call: TRBV5-6; cdr3_length: 16; cdr3_aa: CASSLGTPGGAEKLFF; cdr3_nt: TGTGCCAGCAGCTTGGGGACCCCTGGGGGTGCTGAAAAACTGTTTTTT
d_call: TRBD2; j_call: TRBJ2-3; clone_size: .; v_call: TRBV6-1; cdr3_length: 16; cdr3_aa: CASSAIAGVSTDTQYF; cdr3_nt: TGTGCCAGCAGTGCCATAGCGGGAGTCAGCACAGATACGCAGTATTTT
d_call: .; j_call: TRBJ2-2; clone_size: .; v_call: TRBV30; cdr3_length: 12; cdr3_aa: CAWRGITGELFF; cdr3_nt: TGTGCCTGGAGGGGTATCACCGGGGAGCTGTTTTTT
d_call: .; j_call: TRBJ1-1; clone_size: few; v_call: TRBV29-1; cdr3_length: 13; cdr3_aa: CSVVWGSNTEAFF; cdr3_nt: TGCAGCGTTGTTTGGGGATCGAACACTGAAGCTTTCTTT
d_call: .; j_call: TRBJ2-4; clone_size: few; v_call: TRBV28; cdr3_length: 13; cdr3_aa: CASCGGAKNIQYF; cdr3_nt: TGTGCCAGCTGTGGGGGGGCCAAAAACATTCAGTACTTC
d_call: .; j_call: TRBJ2-5; clone_size: .; v_call: TRBV2; cdr3_length: 13; cdr3_aa: CASSDSELETQYF; cdr3_nt: TGTGCCAGCAGTGATTCTGAGTTGGAGACCCAGTACTTC
d_call: TRBD2; j_call: TRBJ2-7; clone_size: .; v_call: TRBV3-1; cdr3_length: 14; cdr3_aa: CASSPKTSGYEQYF; cdr3_nt: TGTGCCAGCAGCCCCAAGACTAGCGGGTACGAGCAGTACTTC
d_call: .; j_call: TRBJ2-1; clone_size: .; v_call: TRBV7-9; cdr3_length: 14; cdr3_aa: CASSPWGINNEQFF; cdr3_nt: TGTGCCAGCAGCCCCTGGGGAATTAACAATGAGCAGTTCTTC
d_call: .; j_call: TRBJ2-7; clone_size: few; v_call: TRBV12-3/TRBV12-4; cdr3_length: 19; cdr3_aa: CASSFQKRTTYPSTYEQYF; cdr3_nt: TGTGCCAGCAGCTTTCAGAAAAGGACGACCTATCCCTCCACCTACGAGCAGTACTTC
d_call: .; j_call: TRBJ1-2; clone_size: .; v_call: TRBV5-1; cdr3_length: 14; cdr3_aa: CASSFPGSGGGYTF; cdr3_nt: TGCGCCAGCAGCTTTCCGGGCTCCGGGGGAGGCTACACCTTC